These T cell receptor beta chains were read from a single sample in a study of T-cell memory formation after mild COVID-19. MiXCR, run by TCRdb on the 5' RACE reads, gives a single entry per CDR3 protein. The table has about 360,000 distinct CDR3 sequences, approximately 15% seen once. The sample was PBMCs or a T cell subset sorted from them (not recorded which). Every receptor here comes from a man aged 18 to 30 who had mild COVID-19 (a few samples of this study predate the infection). Cell type and time point are not known. Each CDR3 is given with its conserved first and last residue. The D gene is left open where the match is weak. Only part of the rows carry a size: once, few, many, or a class if the clone is expanded.

cdr3_length	d_call	v_call	j_call	clone_size	cdr3_aa	cdr3_nt
14	NA	TRBV12-3/TRBV12-4	TRBJ1-5	few	CASSLAGRGQPQHF	TGTGCCAGCAGCCTTGCGGGGAGAGGTCAGCCCCAGCATTTT
14	TRBD1	TRBV2	TRBJ2-3	many	CASSMTGITDTQYF	TGTGCCAGCAGCATGACAGGGATCACAGATACGCAGTATTTT
17	TRBD1	TRBV7-9	TRBJ1-2	few	CASSPNNLFTGEYGYTF	TGTGCCAGCAGCCCTAATAACTTATTCACAGGGGAGTATGGCTACACCTTC
15	NA	TRBV11-2	TRBJ1-4	few	CASSFTGTLNEKLFF	TGTGCCAGCAGCTTTACAGGCACCCTTAATGAAAAACTGTTTTTT
16	NA	TRBV7-2	TRBJ2-3	many	CASNLRLGGRTDTQYF	TGTGCCAGCAACCTTCGGCTAGGGGGACGCACAGATACGCAGTATTTT
15	NA	TRBV6-1	TRBJ2-6	NA	CASSARQSGANVLTF	TGTGCCAGCAGTGCGAGGCAGTCCGGGGCCAACGTCCTGACTTTC
14	NA	TRBV5-1	TRBJ2-7	once	CASSGGGPYGEQYF	TGCGCCAGCAGCGGAGGGGGACCCTATGGGGAGCAGTACTTC
13	TRBD1	TRBV5-6	TRBJ2-4	many	CASSSTGENIQYF	TGTGCCAGCAGCTCCACAGGGGAAAACATTCAGTACTTC
17	TRBD2	TRBV5-6	TRBJ2-7	NA	CASSFLAGSGNSYEQYF	TGTGCCAGCAGCTTCCTCGCGGGCAGCGGGAACTCCTACGAGCAGTACTTC
15	NA	TRBV10-3	TRBJ1-5	few	CAISDSRGPGQPQHF	TGTGCCATCAGTGACTCGCGGGGGCCGGGTCAGCCCCAGCATTTT
14	TRBD2	TRBV29-1	TRBJ2-5	NA	CSAPVGGYQETQYF	TGCAGCGCCCCCGTGGGGGGGTACCAAGAGACCCAGTACTTC
16	NA	TRBV6-5	TRBJ1-1	NA	CASSYRAGPGNTEAFF	TGTGCCAGCAGTTACCGAGCGGGGCCGGGGAACACTGAAGCTTTCTTT
16	NA	TRBV6-5	TRBJ1-2	NA	CASSPERGGHIYGYTF	TGTGCCAGCAGTCCCGAGCGGGGCGGACACATCTATGGCTACACCTTC
16	NA	TRBV7-4	TRBJ1-3	NA	CASSLFPAFSGNTIYF	TGTGCCAGCAGCTTATTTCCCGCCTTCTCGGGAAACACCATATATTTT
12	NA	TRBV20-1	TRBJ2-3	NA	CSALRGTDTQYF	TGCAGTGCTCTTCGGGGCACAGATACGCAGTATTTT
14	NA	TRBV4-3	TRBJ2-5	few	CASSQERGFETQYF	TGCGCCAGCAGCCAAGAGCGCGGCTTTGAGACCCAGTACTTC
13	NA	TRBV7-8	TRBJ2-1	NA	CASSSHPKNEQFF	TGTGCCAGCAGCTCACATCCTAAGAATGAGCAGTTCTTC
16	TRBD1	TRBV5-1	TRBJ1-3	many	CASSWGQGASGNTIYF	TGCGCCAGCAGCTGGGGACAGGGGGCCTCTGGAAACACCATATATTTT
16	NA	TRBV15	TRBJ2-7	few	CATSRVGGGRRYEQYF	TGTGCCACCAGCAGAGTGGGGGGAGGACGGCGCTACGAGCAGTACTTC
14	NA	TRBV4-2	TRBJ2-3	few	CASSRDLGRDTQYF	TGTGCCAGCAGCCGGGACCTAGGGAGGGATACGCAGTATTTT
14	NA	TRBV5-1	TRBJ2-1	many	CASSLGGHKNEQFF	TGCGCCAGCAGCTTAGGAGGACATAAGAATGAGCAGTTCTTC
14	NA	TRBV20-1	TRBJ2-5	NA	CSAEPRGAGRTQYF	TGCAGTGCTGAGCCGCGGGGCGCGGGTAGGACCCAGTACTTC
14	NA	TRBV5-1	TRBJ1-2	NA	CASSSGVSSYGYTF	TGCGCCAGCAGCTCGGGGGTTTCTTCCTATGGCTACACCTTC
13	NA	TRBV7-6	TRBJ2-3	few	CASSLERADTQYF	TGTGCCAGCAGCTTAGAGAGGGCAGATACGCAGTATTTT
14	NA	TRBV25-1	TRBJ2-6	NA	CASSESGATNVLTF	TGTGCCAGCAGTGAATCCGGGGCCACCAACGTCCTGACTTTC